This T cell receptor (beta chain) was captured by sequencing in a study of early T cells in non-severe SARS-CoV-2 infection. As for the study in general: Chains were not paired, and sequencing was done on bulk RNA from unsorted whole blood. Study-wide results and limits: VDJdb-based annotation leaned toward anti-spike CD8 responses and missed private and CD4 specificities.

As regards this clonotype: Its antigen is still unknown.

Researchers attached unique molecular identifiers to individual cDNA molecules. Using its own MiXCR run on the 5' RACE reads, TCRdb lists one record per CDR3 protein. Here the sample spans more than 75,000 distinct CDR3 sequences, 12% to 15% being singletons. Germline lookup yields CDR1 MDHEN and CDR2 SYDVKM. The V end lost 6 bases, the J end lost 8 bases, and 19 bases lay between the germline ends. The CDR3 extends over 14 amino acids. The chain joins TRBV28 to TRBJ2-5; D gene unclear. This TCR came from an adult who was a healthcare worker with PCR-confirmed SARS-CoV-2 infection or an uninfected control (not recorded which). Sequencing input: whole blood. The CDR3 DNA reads TGTGCCAGCAGCCTCGACTTCCCCCCGAACACCCAGTACTTC. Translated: CASSLDFPPNTQYF. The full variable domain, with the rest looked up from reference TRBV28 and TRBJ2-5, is DVKVTQSSRYLVKRTGEKVFLECVQDMDHENMFWYRQDPGLGLRLIYFSYDVKMKEKGDIPEGYSVSREKKERFSLILESASTNQTSMYLCASSLDFPPNTQYFGPGTRLLVL.